The 20 T cell receptor beta chains below were found in one sample sequenced in a study of PD-1 blockade in classical Hodgkin lymphoma (dated by TCRdb to 2018 to 2021). This sample's time point label indicates: cycle 1 day 1 (C1D1), immediately before nivolumab initiation. Relapse after autologous stem cell transplantation had occurred in all trial patients, and cohorts A, B and C were distinguished by prior brentuximab vedotin exposure. Library method: the immunoSEQ multiplex PCR assay. TCRdb carries this immuneACCESS record with in-frame sequences only. Its versions omit some clonotypes, under half of them owing to an unresolved V gene in the studies checked, with the rest unexplained. This sample comprises tens of thousands of clones, more than 70% of them detected only once. About 9% of the sample belongs to the ten largest clones. Material: peripheral blood mononuclear cells (PBMCs), obtained at baseline. The receptor set was obtained from a human donor with classical Hodgkin lymphoma.

This chain connects TRBV5-1 to TRBJ2-7; TRBD1 matches at 11 bases. Germline CDR1 reads SGHRS; CDR2 reads YFSETQ. V lost 1 base and J lost 3; bases outside the gene matches: 6. This CDR3 contains 16 residues. The CDR3 sequence is CASSLWLGTGGYEQYF. The CDR3 DNA follows: TGCGCCAGCAGCTTGTGGCTCGGGACAGGGGGCTACGAGCAGTACTTC.

This clone was found once. The chain links TRBV15 to TRBJ1-2; tentative D call: TRBD1 (5 bases). CDR1 is LNHNV, CDR2 YYDKDF, per germline (reference sequence). The CDR3 extends over 16 amino acids. Trimming left V 0 bases short and J 7 bases short, with 18 bases between. The CDR3 region is CATSRDTGQDGSGYTF. The CDR3 DNA reads as TGTGCCACCAGCAGAGATACGGGGCAGGACGGGAGTGGCTACACCTTC.

The genes are TRBV29-1 and TRBJ2-1, with TRBD2 matching 7 bases. The germline V gene has CDR1 SQVTM and CDR2 ANQGSEA. This CDR3 contains 12 residues. V lost 7 bases and J lost 8; bases outside the gene matches: 8. As DNA, the CDR3 is TGCAGCGCTGAGACTAGCCCACATGAGCAGTTCTTC. Translated, it gives CSAETSPHEQFF.

J is TRBJ2-7 and V is TRBV2, with D maybe TRBD1 (6 bases). V was pared by 1 base and J by 0 bases, with 22 bases between. Germline CDR1 reads SNHLY; CDR2 reads FYNNEI. The CDR3 is 19 residues long. This CDR3 reads CASSEDITGSHKNSYEQYF. CDR3 sequence (DNA): TGTGCCAGCAGTGAAGATATAACAGGGAGCCACAAGAACTCCTACGAGCAGTACTTC. The full variable domain, rest sourced from reference TRBV2 and TRBJ2-7, is EPEVTQTPSHQVTQMGQEVILRCVPISNHLYFYWYRQILGQKVEFLVSFYNNEISEKSEIFDDQFSVERPDGSNFTLKIRSTKLEDSAMYFCASSEDITGSHKNSYEQYFGPGTRLTVT.

The CDR3 DNA sequence: TGCAGCGTTTACTACAGGGGGGAGCAGTACTTC. This codes for CSVYYRGEQYF. The chain links TRBV29-1 to TRBJ2-7; 8 bases are shared with TRBD1. The germline gives CDR1 SQVTM, CDR2 ANQGSEA. This CDR3 is built from 11 residues. V dropped 5 bases and J dropped 7; count of bases not matched to a gene: 4.

The chain couples TRBV15 to TRBJ1-4; D remains ambiguous. Germline CDR1 is LNHNV and CDR2 is YYDKDF (reference sequence). Trimming removed 5 bases from V and 5 bases from J, with 18 bases in between. This CDR3 is built from 16 residues. The CDR3, as DNA: TGTGCCACCAGCCCCAGTTTGGGGTCCCTAAATGAAAAACTGTTTTTT. Its translation is CATSPSLGSLNEKLFF.

The V call is TRBV15, the J call TRBJ2-7; D is perhaps TRBD1 or TRBD2 (5 bases each). The CDR3 consists of 16 residues. V was cut by 2 bases and J by 6 bases, with 20 bases left in between. Germline V gene sequence: CDR1 LNHNV, CDR2 YYDKDF (reference sequence). The CDR3 bases are TGTGCCACCAGCAGATTCCGGGACCCAAGACGTCGCGAGCAGTACTTC. Translation gives CATSRFRDPRRREQYF.

This chain connects TRBV27 to TRBJ2-1; 11 bases are shared with TRBD1. V lost 2 bases, J lost 4 bases, and 1 base stayed unmatched. Germline assignment: CDR1 MNHEY and CDR2 SMNVEV (reference sequence). The CDR3 extends over 15 amino acids. The CDR3 DNA reads TGTGCCAGCAGTTTAGGGACAGGGGGATACAATGAGCAGTTCTTC. Protein: CASSLGTGGYNEQFF.

The gene calls are TRBV27 and TRBJ1-2; the match to TRBD1 covers 7 bases. Germline-derived CDR1 and CDR2 are MNHEY and SMNVEV (reference sequence). The CDR3 is made up of 15 amino acids. V was clipped by 0 bases and J by 3 bases; unmatched bases: 4. The CDR3 region has the DNA TGTGCCAGCAGTTTATCCAGGGGGGGAGACTATGGCTACACCTTC. It encodes CASSLSRGGDYGYTF.

The chain is built from TRBV21-1 and TRBJ2-1. TRBV21-1 is deemed a pseudogene. This CDR3 comprises 18 residues. CDR3 sequence reads: CASSKESLAKTGNNEQFF. CDR3 nucleotides: TGTGCCAGCAGCAAAGAAAGTTTGGCGAAGACGGGCAACAATGAGCAGTTCTTC.

The chain's CDR3 is CASSMDRGGFQPQHF. In nucleotides, the CDR3 is TGTGCCAGTAGTATGGACCGGGGGGGCTTTCAGCCCCAGCATTTT. This rearrangement joins TRBV19 to TRBJ1-5; a possible D gene is TRBD1 (6 bases). Germline V gene sequence: CDR1 LNHDA, CDR2 SQIVND (reference sequence). V dropped 3 bases and J dropped 6 bases, with 15 bases sitting between them. CDR3 length equals 15 residues.

J is TRBJ2-1 and V is TRBV7-2, with D possibly TRBD2 on 7 matching bases. Germline V gives CDR1 SGHTA, CDR2 FQGNSA. V was clipped by 0 bases and J by 3 bases, with 9 bases between them. The CDR3 is made up of 15 amino acids. In nucleotides, the CDR3 is TGTGCCAGCAGCTTAGCGGGGGGGCGCTACAATGAGCAGTTCTTC. Translated: CASSLAGGRYNEQFF. The full variable domain, its missing parts supplied by reference TRBV7-2 and TRBJ2-1, is GAGVSQSPSNKVTEKGKDVELRCDPISGHTALYWYRQSLGQGLEFLIYFQGNSAPDKSGLPSDRFSAERTGGSVSTLTIQRTQQEDSAVYLCASSLAGGRYNEQFFGPGTRLTVL.

The genes are TRBV5-1 and TRBJ2-3; the match to TRBD2 covers 9 bases. Per germline, CDR1 SGHRS and CDR2 YFSETQ. V lost 0 bases and J lost 2; bases outside the gene matches: 4. The CDR3 consists of 16 residues. CDR3: CASSLASGTLTDTQYF. CDR3 bases: TGCGCCAGCAGCTTGGCTAGCGGGACTCTCACAGATACGCAGTATTTT.

CDR3 amino acids: CASSTQTGGWETQYF. In DNA form, the CDR3 reads TGTGCCAGCAGCACGCAGACAGGGGGCTGGGAGACCCAGTACTTC. The chain recombines TRBV9 with TRBJ2-5; 10 bases align to TRBD1. The CDR3 runs to 15 residues. Trimming at V came to 4 bases and at J to 5 bases, leaving 8 bases not matched to a gene. Germline CDR1 SGDLS, CDR2 YYNGEE.

The sample holds one count of this clone. The chain carries TRBV5-1 and TRBJ2-7; 7 nucleotides align to TRBD1. Looked up from germline, CDR1 is SGHRS and CDR2 is YFSETQ. V trimming: 1 base; J trimming: 0 bases; junction bases outside the gene matches: 7. The CDR3 length is 16 residues. CDR3 sequence: CASSLLGGGSSYEQYF. The CDR3 DNA reads TGCGCCAGCAGCTTGCTAGGGGGCGGCAGCTCCTACGAGCAGTACTTC. The full variable domain, completed using reference TRBV5-1 and TRBJ2-7, is KAGVTQTPRYLIKTRGQQVTLSCSPISGHRSVSWYQQTPGQGLQFLFEYFSETQRNKGNFPGRFSGRQFSNSRSEMNVSTLELGDSALYLCASSLLGGGSSYEQYFGPGTRLTVT.

The CDR3 region has the DNA TGTGCCAGCAGCTTATCCCTTGGCACAGATACGCAGTATTTT. The encoded protein is CASSLSLGTDTQYF. This chain connects TRBV7-9 to TRBJ2-3; no clear D gene. CDR3 length equals 14 residues. Trimming stripped 2 bases from V and 1 base from J, with 7 bases between. Germline V gene sequence: CDR1 SEHNR, CDR2 FQNEAQ (reference sequence).

The chain carries TRBV7-9 and TRBJ1-4; no clear D. Trimming stripped 1 base from V and 3 bases from J, with 6 bases between. Germline CDR1 is SEHNR and CDR2 is FQNEAQ (reference sequence). The CDR3 covers 14 residues. The CDR3, as DNA: TGTGCCAGCAGCTTAGGGCTCTCTAATGAAAAACTGTTTTTT. It specifies CASSLGLSNEKLFF.

The V call is TRBV6-5, the J call TRBJ1-1; 7 nucleotides line up with TRBD1. With 0 bases clipped from V and 6 bases from J, the junction kept 1 base outside the gene matches. This CDR3 has 13 residues. The germline V gene has CDR1 MNHEY and CDR2 SVGAGI. DNA for the CDR3: TGTGCCAGCAGTTACTCTGGGACAGCTGAAGCTTTCTTT. It encodes CASSYSGTAEAFF.

This chain uses TRBV19 with TRBJ1-5; no clear D. Looked up from germline, CDR1 is LNHDA and CDR2 is SQIVND (reference sequence). V was trimmed by 2 bases and J by 0 bases, leaving 17 bases between them. The CDR3 is 18 amino acids. The CDR3 DNA follows: TGTGCCAGTAGTATAAGCCGGAGACGGCAATATAGCAATCAGCCCCAGCATTTT. Protein sequence: CASSISRRRQYSNQPQHF. The full variable domain, in which reference TRBV19 and TRBJ1-5 provide the parts outside the CDR3, is DGGITQSPKYLFRKEGQNVTLSCEQNLNHDAMYWYRQDPGQGLRLIYYSQIVNDFQKGDIAEGYSVSREKKESFPLTVTSAQKNPTAFYLCASSISRRRQYSNQPQHFGDGTRLSIL.

The chain recombines TRBV6-9 with TRBJ1-5, with D unclear. Germline values: CDR1 MNHGY, CDR2 SVAAGI. CDR3 length: 11 residues. V gave up 6 bases and J gave up 3 bases, with 3 bases separating them. The CDR3, as DNA: TGTGCCAGCAGAGACAATCAGCCCCAGCATTTT. This translates into CASRDNQPQHF.